This T cell receptor (beta chain) was retrieved from a study of T cells in Graves' hyperthyroidism and ophthalmopathy. The CDR3 is 14 amino acids. Germline CDR1 reads MNHEY; CDR2 reads SVGEGT. Trimming took 2 bases from V and 6 from J, leaving 11 bases between them. The CDR3 regions of TCR beta were amplified from RNA transcripts. TCR CDR3 regions were first amplified by RT-PCR with HTBI primers. TCRdb re-derived calls from the multiplex PCR reads in MiXCR, one entry per CDR3 protein. The table lists 600,000 to 750,000 distinct CDR3 sequences, approximately 15% of them singletons, with roughly a sixth in the top ten. Patients between 18 and 65 years old had hyperthyroidism, newly diagnosed and lasting under 2 months. Uncontrolled infection, other autoimmune disease, pregnancy or lactation excluded patients. The study's findings and limits: Ophthalmopathy was separated from stable hyperthyroidism by a 13 V-J model.

For this clonotype: Its matching antigen is unknown.

Sequenced sample: blood. V and J are TRBV6-2 or TRBV6-3 and TRBJ1-5; a weak D match, TRBD1 (5 bases). The clonotype was recovered from a man aged 50-59 years with Graves' hyperthyroidism. The CDR3 DNA sequence: TGTGCCAGCAGTTACAGTTCGGGGACTCAGCCCCAGCATTTT. This gives the protein CASSYSSGTQPQHF.